The rows below give T cell receptor beta chains drawn from one sample of a study of shared clonotypes between healthy human individuals. The method was immunoSEQ multiplex PCR; TCRdb's version includes in-frame clones alone and lacks a portion of them. The profile covers 2 million to 3 million clones, with approximately 93% appearing a single time and about 0.39% taken by the ten largest. Sequences were obtained from naive CD4+ T cells from PBMCs. The source is a man aged 18 to 35 in good health. Some clones in this sample may be carry-over from other donors' samples. Each CDR3 is given with its conserved first and last residue. D genes are given only for firm matches. Rows may omit the clone size; those that give it use once, few, many or a size class.

J gene | D gene | clone size | V gene | CDR3 DNA | CDR3 protein
TRBJ2-7 | NA | NA | TRBV5-1 | TGCGCCAGCAGCTTGGCGGTCAGCAGCTACGAGCAGTACTTC | CASSLAVSSYEQYF
TRBJ1-2 | NA | NA | TRBV5-6 | TGTGCCAGCAGCTTACAATTTCCGGGAGGCTACACCTTC | CASSLQFPGGYTF
TRBJ1-4 | NA | NA | TRBV10-2 | TGCGCCAGCAGCCCCATTGCAACTAATGAAAAACTGTTTTTT | CASSPIATNEKLFF
TRBJ1-4 | NA | NA | TRBV9 | TGTGCCAGCAGCGTAAGGGTGGGGCCGGGGGAAAAACTGTTTTTT | CASSVRVGPGEKLFF
TRBJ2-7 | NA | NA | TRBV29-1 | TGCAGCGTTGTTGGGCCCTACGAGCAGTACTTC | CSVVGPYEQYF
TRBJ1-3 | NA | NA | TRBV5-1 | TGCGCCAGCAGCAGAACCGGGACCCCGGAAGGAAACACCATATATTTT | CASSRTGTPEGNTIYF
TRBJ2-5 | NA | NA | TRBV5-4 | TGTGCCAGCAGCCGGAGGACACCACAAGAGACCCAGTACTTC | CASSRRTPQETQYF
TRBJ2-1 | NA | NA | TRBV21-1 | TGTGCCAGGAGTCCCCGAGAGCGGGACAGCTCCTACAATGAGCAGTTCTTC | CARSPRERDSSYNEQFF
TRBJ2-1 | TRBD2 | once | TRBV10-3 | TGTGCCATCAGTGACAGCCGGGGGGGCGGTGATGAGCAGTTCTTC | CAISDSRGGGDEQFF
TRBJ1-1 | NA | once | TRBV5-1 | TGCGCCAGCAGCTTGCGGACTCTGAACACTGAAGCTTTCTTT | CASSLRTLNTEAFF
TRBJ1-1 | TRBD1 | NA | TRBV4-1 | TGCGCCAGCAGCCAAGGTGGCAGGGGGAAAATGAACACTGAAGCTTTCTTT | CASSQGGRGKMNTEAFF
TRBJ1-2 | NA | NA | TRBV20-1 | TGCAGTGCCCCGGCCCGGGAAGGCTACACCTTC | CSAPAREGYTF
TRBJ1-6 | NA | NA | TRBV7-4 | TGTGCCAGCAGCCCAGGACATTCACCCCTCCACTTT | CASSPGHSPLHF
TRBJ1-1 | NA | NA | TRBV6-5 | TGTGCCAGCATCCGCGCCGGGGGGACTGAAGCTTTCTTT | CASIRAGGTEAFF
TRBJ2-1 | NA | NA | TRBV28 | TGTGCCAGCAGTGCCCCTAGAGGTCGTGGGTTCTTC | CASSAPRGRGFF
TRBJ2-4 | TRBD2 | once | TRBV6-1 | TGTGCCAGCAGTGAAGCAGGGACTAGCGGGAGGACTCAGTACTTC | CASSEAGTSGRTQYF
TRBJ2-1 | NA | once | TRBV27 | TGTGCCAGCAGTCTAGTTATTGGGGGGATATCGACCTACAATGAGCAGTTCTTC | CASSLVIGGISTYNEQFF
TRBJ2-2 | NA | NA | TRBV19 | TGTGCCAGTAGGACGACAGGAGAGAACACCGGGGAGCTGTTTTTT | CASRTTGENTGELFF
TRBJ2-3 | NA | NA | TRBV27 | TGTGCCAGCAGTGGACAGTCTAGCACAGATACGCAGTATTTT | CASSGQSSTDTQYF
TRBJ2-1 | NA | NA | TRBV10-3 | TGTGCCATCAGTGAGTCGAAAAATGAGCAGTTCTTC | CAISESKNEQFF
TRBJ2-5 | TRBD1 | once | TRBV11-2 | TGTGCCAGCAGATCAACAGGGGGCGAGGAGCAGTACTTC | CASRSTGGEEQYF
TRBJ2-1 | TRBD2 | NA | TRBV9 | TGTGCCAGCAGCGTAGAGCTAGCGGGAGGTAATGAGCAGTTCTTC | CASSVELAGGNEQFF
TRBJ2-3 | TRBD2 | NA | TRBV9 | TGTGCCAGCAGCGTAGACGCGGGGGGGGGCACAGATACGCAGTATTTT | CASSVDAGGGTDTQYF
TRBJ1-4 | TRBD1 | NA | TRBV6-1 | TGTGCCAGCAGTGATGCAACAGGGGGCGCGTATGAAAAACTGTTTTTT | CASSDATGGAYEKLFF
TRBJ2-2 | NA | once | TRBV11-2 | TGTGCCAGCAGCCCCACCCGGGGGAACACCGGGGAGCTGTTTTTT | CASSPTRGNTGELFF
TRBJ1-2 | TRBD1 | NA | TRBV28 | TGTGCCAGCAGTCCGATCCCCAGGGGGTATGGCTACACCTTC | CASSPIPRGYGYTF
TRBJ2-3 | NA | once | TRBV27 | TGTGCCAGCAGTTTATCGAGGCGGCTGGGAGATACGCAGTATTTT | CASSLSRRLGDTQYF